This T cell receptor beta chain derives from a study of blood T cell repertoires in COVID-19. Trimming stripped 5 bases from V and 3 bases from J, with 7 bases between. Per the germline V gene, CDR1 is SGHTA and CDR2 is FQGTGA. The CDR3 runs 12 residues. TCRdb's table, derived via immunoSEQ multiplex PCR, lists solely in-frame clones and lacks some. The data contain 400,000 or so clones, around 87% of them singletons. J is TRBJ1-1 and V is TRBV7-3; possibly TRBD1 for D (6 bases). The clonotype comes from a human donor in a cohort sampled during active COVID-19. Input material: peripheral blood. The CDR3 sequence is CASSTGYTEAFF. The CDR3, as DNA: TGTGCCAGCAGCACAGGGTACACTGAAGCTTTCTTT.